A selection of T cell receptor beta chains follows, all from one sample in a study of blood T cells in healthy people across ages. TCRdb processed the 5' RACE reads anew with MiXCR; each CDR3 protein has one entry. The sample has about 650,000 distinct CDR3 sequences; 32% are singletons. Sequencing was performed on blood. The source is a woman at least 80 years old in good health. Both conserved end residues are part of each CDR3. D genes are given only for firm matches. A clone size is listed for some rows: how often the clone was seen (once, few, many), or a class if it is expanded.

V gene: TRBV7-2
J gene: TRBJ2-7
D gene: TRBD2
clone size: many
CDR3 protein: CASGANAGGPGEQYF
CDR3 DNA: TGTGCCAGCGGGGCGAACGCGGGGGGCCCCGGGGAGCAGTACTTC

V gene: TRBV5-1
J gene: TRBJ2-3
D gene: .
clone size: many
CDR3 protein: CASSTPFVDTQYF
CDR3 DNA: TGCGCCAGCAGTACTCCCTTTGTAGATACGCAGTATTTT

V gene: TRBV5-1
J gene: TRBJ1-2
D gene: .
clone size: .
CDR3 protein: CASSYGEAYGYTF
CDR3 DNA: TGCGCCAGCAGTTACGGGGAGGCCTATGGCTACACCTTC

V gene: TRBV27
J gene: TRBJ2-1
D gene: .
clone size: .
CDR3 protein: CASSRSRGSCEQFF
CDR3 DNA: TGTGCCAGCAGCCGTAGCAGGGGCTCCTGCGAGCAGTTCTTC

V gene: TRBV12-3/TRBV12-4
J gene: TRBJ1-2
D gene: .
clone size: many
CDR3 protein: CASSLTDGNYGYTF
CDR3 DNA: TGTGCCAGCAGCTTAACGGACGGGAACTATGGCTACACCTTC

V gene: TRBV19
J gene: TRBJ2-5
D gene: TRBD2
clone size: .
CDR3 protein: CASSTLAPSGGNEQYF
CDR3 DNA: TGTGCCAGTAGTACCCTAGCGCCTAGCGGGGGGAATGAGCAGTACTTC

V gene: TRBV20-1
J gene: TRBJ1-1
D gene: .
clone size: many
CDR3 protein: CRALDGYTEAFF
CDR3 DNA: TGCAGGGCCCTTGATGGATACACTGAAGCTTTCTTT

V gene: TRBV28
J gene: TRBJ1-5
D gene: TRBD1
clone size: once
CDR3 protein: CASSQQGMRNQPQHF
CDR3 DNA: TGTGCCAGCAGTCAACAGGGGATGCGCAATCAGCCCCAGCATTTT

V gene: TRBV4-2
J gene: TRBJ2-7
D gene: TRBD2
clone size: .
CDR3 protein: CASSYRLAGSYEQYF
CDR3 DNA: TGTGCCAGCAGCTACCGGCTAGCGGGTTCCTACGAGCAGTACTTC

V gene: TRBV11-2
J gene: TRBJ1-1
D gene: .
clone size: few
CDR3 protein: CASSWGATEAFF
CDR3 DNA: TGTGCCAGCAGCTGGGGGGCTACTGAAGCTTTCTTT

V gene: TRBV7-9
J gene: TRBJ2-5
D gene: .
clone size: .
CDR3 protein: CASSFLSGAGETQYF
CDR3 DNA: TGTGCCAGCAGCTTTTTGTCGGGGGCGGGAGAGACCCAGTACTTC

V gene: TRBV5-1
J gene: TRBJ2-7
D gene: TRBD1
clone size: .
CDR3 protein: CASSLSLGQGTEQYF
CDR3 DNA: TGCGCCAGCAGCTTGAGCTTGGGACAGGGGACCGAGCAGTACTTC

V gene: TRBV7-2
J gene: TRBJ2-7
D gene: .
clone size: many
CDR3 protein: CASSLAYGGYLEQYF
CDR3 DNA: TGTGCCAGCAGCTTAGCCTACGGAGGGTACCTCGAGCAGTACTTC

V gene: TRBV7-3
J gene: TRBJ2-1
D gene: TRBD2
clone size: .
CDR3 protein: CASSSRGVAGAVGEQFF
CDR3 DNA: TGTGCCAGCAGCTCGAGAGGGGTAGCGGGAGCGGTTGGTGAGCAGTTCTTC

V gene: TRBV6-1
J gene: TRBJ1-6
D gene: .
clone size: many
CDR3 protein: CASRDSSYNSPLHF
CDR3 DNA: TGTGCCAGCAGAGACAGCTCCTATAATTCACCCCTCCACTTT

V gene: TRBV28
J gene: TRBJ2-7
D gene: .
clone size: .
CDR3 protein: CASTIGSSYEQYF
CDR3 DNA: TGTGCCAGCACCATCGGAAGCTCCTACGAGCAGTACTTC